These 25 T cell receptor beta chains were all obtained from the same sample, sequenced in a study of cytomegalovirus exposure and HLA in healthy donors (TCRdb year 2017). The library came from the immunoSEQ multiplex PCR assay. For the multiplex PCR, a mixture combining 60 forward primers for TCR Vbeta segments and 13 reverse primers for TCR Jbeta segments was used. TCRdb stores this immuneACCESS table with in-frame sequences only. Part of the clones is absent; in the studies checked, under half of the shortfall reflects unresolved V genes, and no reason is known for the rest. Within this sample are some 170,000 clones, with roughly 80% of them counted one time only. About 1.3% of the sample comes from the top ten. Sequenced input: PBMCs. The receptor set was obtained from a woman aged 45-65 years in good health and CMV-seronegative.

The rearrangement uses TRBV6-5 and TRBJ1-5; D remains unclear. V lost 2 bases and J lost 4, with 9 bases in between. The germline V gene encodes CDR1 MNHEY and CDR2 SVGAGI. This CDR3 spans 14 amino acids. The CDR3: CASSYPDWNQPQHF. CDR3 coding DNA: TGTGCCAGCAGTTACCCGGACTGGAATCAGCCCCAGCATTTT.

The sample holds a few counts of this clone. V is TRBV2 and J is TRBJ1-1; D is undetermined. V was trimmed by 8 bases and J by 0 bases, leaving 10 bases between them. The germline V gene encodes CDR1 SNHLY and CDR2 FYNNEI. The CDR3 spans 13 residues. The CDR3 spells CASREYMNTEAFF. The DNA for the CDR3 is TGTGCCAGCCGGGAGTACATGAACACTGAAGCTTTCTTT. The full variable domain, completed using reference TRBV2 and TRBJ1-1, is EPEVTQTPSHQVTQMGQEVILRCVPISNHLYFYWYRQILGQKVEFLVSFYNNEISEKSEIFDDQFSVERPDGSNFTLKIRSTKLEDSAMYFCASREYMNTEAFFGQGTRLTVV.

The gene calls are TRBV5-4 and TRBJ1-3; TRBD1 aligns across 7 bases. The CDR3 has 16 amino acids. CDR1 is SGHNT, CDR2 YYREEE, per germline (reference sequence). V dropped 3 bases and J dropped 0; count of bases not matched to a gene: 6. The CDR3 spells CASSYHQGGSGNTIYF. For the CDR3, the DNA is TGTGCCAGCAGCTACCACCAGGGGGGCTCTGGAAACACCATATATTTT.

This clone was seen more than once but under ten times. The chain uses TRBV9 and TRBJ1-2, with a weak D call TRBD1 (5 bases). Germline V gene sequence: CDR1 SGDLS, CDR2 YYNGEE. V was clipped by 3 bases and J by 2 bases, with 8 bases between them. The CDR3 totals 13 residues. CDR3 sequence (DNA): TGTGCCAGCAGCGGCCGACAGAACTATGGCTACACCTTC. As protein: CASSGRQNYGYTF.

The V gene is TRBV4-1, the J gene TRBJ2-2; 11 nucleotides line up with TRBD2. The germline gives CDR1 MGHRA, CDR2 YSYEKL. The V and J ends lost 7 bases and 0 bases, in that order; junction bases with no gene match: 7. The CDR3 covers 17 residues. This CDR3 reads CASTPTSGIANTGELFF. For the CDR3, the DNA is TGCGCCAGCACCCCGACTAGCGGGATAGCGAACACCGGGGAGCTGTTTTTT.

The CDR3: CASSIGADRIFNQPQHF. The CDR3 coding sequence is TGTGCCAGTAGTATTGGGGCGGATAGGATCTTCAATCAGCCCCAGCATTTT. This chain joins TRBV19 and TRBJ1-5; tentatively, D is TRBD1 (5 bases). Germline V CDR1 and CDR2: LNHDA, SQIVND (reference sequence). The CDR3 is 17 residues long. V was pared by 3 bases and J by 3 bases, with 18 bases between.

This clone was detected a few times. In nucleotides, the CDR3 is TGTGCCAGCAGCTCGACAGGGGTACTGTTTTTT. This encodes CASSSTGVLFF. The genes are TRBV7-9 and TRBJ1-4; 8 bases are shared with TRBD1. Trimming removed 4 bases from V and 13 bases from J; junction bases left unmatched: 2. This CDR3 is built from 11 residues. The germline V gene encodes CDR1 SEHNR and CDR2 FQNEAQ (reference sequence).

The J gene is TRBJ1-2, the V gene TRBV6-5; a weak D match, TRBD1 (6 bases). In germline, CDR1 is MNHEY, CDR2 SVGAGI. V lost 4 bases and J 8 bases, leaving 14 bases between the germline ends. CDR3 length: 13 amino acids. The CDR3 reads CASSLGTREGYTF. The CDR3 DNA sequence: TGTGCCAGCAGTTTAGGGACAAGGGAAGGCTACACCTTC.

The V and J genes are TRBV5-1 and TRBJ2-7, with D tentatively TRBD1 (7 bases). CDR3 length: 15 amino acids. CDR1 and CDR2 from the germline V gene are SGHRS and YFSETQ. V was clipped by 2 bases and J by 7 bases, with 19 bases between them. CDR3 DNA: TGCGCCAGCAGCTTTTGGAGACAGGGAGGTATGGAGCAGTACTTC. This encodes CASSFWRQGGMEQYF.

The rearrangement uses TRBV5-1 and TRBJ2-7; TRBD1 matches at 7 bases. This CDR3 comprises 14 residues. V shed 4 bases, J shed 2 bases, and the junction held 6 bases outside the gene matches. Germline values: CDR1 SGHRS, CDR2 YFSETQ. The CDR3 bases are TGCGCCAGCAGCCTCCGGGACAGAGCCTACGAGCAGTACTTC. This sequence encodes CASSLRDRAYEQYF.

On this clone: A junction boundary mismatches the germline segment, possibly from a read error. J is TRBJ1-2 and V is TRBV5-4; TRBD1 might be the D (5 bases). The CDR3 length is 8 residues. Germline lookup yields CDR1 SGHNT and CDR2 YYREEE (reference sequence). The CDR3 DNA follows: TGTGCTTCCCCGGCGGACAACTTC. Its protein is CASPADNF.

This chain uses TRBV25-1 with TRBJ2-7; TRBD1 matches at 7 bases. J was trimmed by 1 base and V by 5 bases; bases with no gene match: 8. The germline gives CDR1 MGHDK, CDR2 SYGVNS. The CDR3 has 15 residues. The CDR3 sequence is CASSRGQPYSYEQYF. The CDR3 nucleotides are TGTGCCAGCAGTCGGGGACAGCCCTATTCCTACGAGCAGTACTTC.

V is TRBV7-2 and J is TRBJ2-3; D not resolved. The V and J ends lost 5 bases and 5 bases respectively, with 8 bases between them. The germline V gene has CDR1 SGHTA and CDR2 FQGNSA. The CDR3 covers 12 residues. CDR3 bases: TGTGCCAGCAGCCTTGTCGGAGATACGCAGTATTTT. Protein: CASSLVGDTQYF.

This chain connects TRBV5-1 to TRBJ2-2; 8 bases line up with TRBD1. The CDR3 spans 15 residues. V gave up 4 bases and J gave up 3 bases; unmatched junction bases: 5. Germline V CDR1 and CDR2: SGHRS, YFSETQ. Written as DNA, the CDR3 is TGCGCCAGCAGCCAGACAGGGGCCTACACCGGGGAGCTGTTTTTT. The encoded protein is CASSQTGAYTGELFF.

This sequence joins TRBV28 and TRBJ2-7; TRBD1 matches at 7 bases. The CDR3 spans 15 residues. V trimming: 3 bases; J trimming: 7 bases; junction bases outside the gene matches: 12. Germline lookup yields CDR1 MDHEN and CDR2 SYDVKM. CDR3 DNA: TGTGCCAGCAGTTTGGCGACAGGGCTCCCTCAAGAGCAGTACTTC. Protein product: CASSLATGLPQEQYF.

Here the CDR3 reads CASSPGRTYNEQFF. CDR3 bases: TGTGCCAGCTCACCAGGCAGAACCTACAATGAGCAGTTCTTC. The chain combines TRBV18 with TRBJ2-1; D remains unclear. Germline V gene lookup returns CDR1 KGHSH and CDR2 LQKENI. Trimming shortened V by 2 bases and J by 2 bases, and 7 bases separated the two germline ends. This CDR3 spans 14 amino acids.

The chain couples TRBV28 to TRBJ2-7; D might be TRBD2 (5 bases). Germline CDR1 is MDHEN and CDR2 is SYDVKM. V was pared by 5 bases and J by 6 bases, with 11 bases between. CDR3 length: 12 amino acids. As DNA, the CDR3 is TGTGCCAGCAGTAGCGGTTTCGGCGAGCAGTACTTC. Protein product: CASSSGFGEQYF.

J is TRBJ1-1 and V is TRBV10-1; TRBD1 is a possible D gene (6 bases). Trimming cost V 4 bases and J 1 base, with 10 bases left between them. CDR3 length: 14 amino acids. In germline, CDR1 is WNHNN, CDR2 SYGVQD (reference sequence). CDR3 protein: CASSGGGRNTEAFF. As DNA, the CDR3 is TGCGCCAGCAGTGGAGGGGGAAGGAACACTGAAGCTTTCTTT.

This clone has only one observation. The V and J genes are TRBV28 and TRBJ1-3, with D possibly TRBD1 on 5 matching bases. Germline CDR1 and CDR2: MDHEN and SYDVKM. The CDR3 has 14 residues. Trimming cost V 3 bases and J 6 bases, with 12 bases left between them. This CDR3 is CASSFPGRANTIYF. The CDR3 nucleotides read TGTGCCAGCAGTTTTCCAGGGAGGGCAAACACCATATATTTT.

The chain employs TRBV19 and TRBJ1-5; 8 positions agree with TRBD1. J gave up 2 bases and V 6 bases, and 9 bases lay outside the gene matches. The CDR3 is 16 residues long. Germline values: CDR1 LNHDA, CDR2 SQIVND (reference sequence). CDR3 in amino acids: CASRPPTGGGNQPQHF. DNA of the CDR3: TGTGCCAGTAGACCACCTACAGGGGGAGGCAATCAGCCCCAGCATTTT.

This clone was seen a few times. The chain is built from TRBV7-9 and TRBJ1-1, with 8 bases fitting TRBD1. The length of the CDR3 is 14 residues. Germline assignment: CDR1 SEHNR and CDR2 FQNEAQ (reference sequence). V dropped 4 bases and J dropped 0; count of bases not matched to a gene: 1. CDR3 nucleotides: TGTGCCAGCAGCTCGGACAGGGTGAACACTGAAGCTTTCTTT. Residues: CASSSDRVNTEAFF.

This clone appeared once. This sequence joins TRBV7-8 and TRBJ2-2, with a possible D match to TRBD1 (6 bases). Germline V CDR1 and CDR2: SGHVS, FQNEAQ. The CDR3 covers 14 residues. With 5 bases removed from V and 2 bases from J, the gap between germline ends came to 9 bases. DNA of the CDR3: TGTGCCAGCAGCACGGGACACAACACCGGGGAGCTGTTTTTT. It is translated as CASSTGHNTGELFF. Drawing the rest from reference TRBV7-8 and TRBJ2-2, the complete variable domain is GAGVSQSPRYKVAKRGQDVALRCDPISGHVSLFWYQQALGQGPEFLTYFQNEAQLDKSGLPSDRFFAERPEGSVSTLKIQRTQQEDSAVYLCASSTGHNTGELFFGEGSRLTVL.

The rearrangement joins TRBV7-2 to TRBJ1-4; 12 bases map to TRBD1. Looked up from germline, CDR1 is SGHTA and CDR2 is FQGNSA. This CDR3 is 18 amino acids long. The V segment lost 0 bases and the J segment 7 bases; nucleotides outside the gene matches: 9. CDR3 sequence: CASSLAPGTGGRGEKLFF. The CDR3 DNA is TGTGCCAGCAGCTTAGCCCCTGGGACAGGGGGCAGGGGTGAAAAACTGTTTTTT.

This sequence joins TRBV11-2 and TRBJ2-7, with D possibly being TRBD2 (5 bases). Germline CDR1 SGHAT, CDR2 FQNNGV. Trimming pared 6 bases from V and 3 bases from J, leaving 18 bases between. The CDR3 is made up of 15 amino acids. CDR3 nucleotides: TGTGCCAGCAGGACGGGATCAATGGTTGGCTACGAGCAGTACTTC. As protein: CASRTGSMVGYEQYF.

This chain joins TRBV5-4 and TRBJ2-3; 8 positions agree with TRBD2. The CDR3 runs 11 residues. Per germline, CDR1 SGHNT and CDR2 YYREEE (reference sequence). V lost 4 bases, J lost 11 bases, and 3 bases stayed unmatched. CDR3 residues: CASSTGLEQYF. CDR3 DNA sequence: TGTGCCAGCAGCACGGGACTAGAGCAGTATTTT.